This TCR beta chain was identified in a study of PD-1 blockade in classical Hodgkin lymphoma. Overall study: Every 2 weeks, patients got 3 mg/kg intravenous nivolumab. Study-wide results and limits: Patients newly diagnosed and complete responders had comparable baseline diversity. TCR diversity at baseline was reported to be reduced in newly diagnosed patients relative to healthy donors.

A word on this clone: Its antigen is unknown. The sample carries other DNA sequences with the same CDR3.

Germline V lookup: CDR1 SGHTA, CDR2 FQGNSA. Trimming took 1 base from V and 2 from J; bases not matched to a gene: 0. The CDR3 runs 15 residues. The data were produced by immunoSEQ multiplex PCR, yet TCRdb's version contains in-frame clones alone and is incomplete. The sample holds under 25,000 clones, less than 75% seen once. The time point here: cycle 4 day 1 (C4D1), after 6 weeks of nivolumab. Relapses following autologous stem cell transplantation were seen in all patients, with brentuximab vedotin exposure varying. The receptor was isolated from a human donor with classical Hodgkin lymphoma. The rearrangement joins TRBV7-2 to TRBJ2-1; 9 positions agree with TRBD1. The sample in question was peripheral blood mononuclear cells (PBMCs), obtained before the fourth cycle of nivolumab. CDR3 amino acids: CASSLDRGPYNEQFF. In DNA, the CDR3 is TGTGCCAGCAGCTTAGACAGGGGGCCCTACAATGAGCAGTTCTTC.